This T cell receptor (beta chain) was documented in a study of shared clonotypes between healthy human individuals. The CDR3 length is 14 residues. The germline CDR1 and CDR2 sequences are SNHLY and FYNNEI. This clone was detected many times. One end of the junction varies from germline; a read error may be responsible. This table comes from immunoSEQ multiplex PCR, and its TCRdb copy is limited to in-frame clones, with some not included. Of some 690,000 clones in the sample, less than 95% were seen once. The source material was memory CD8+ T cells from PBMCs. Stated subset: CD45RO+ cells pooled with CCR7-negative TemRA cells. This chain connects TRBV2 to TRBJ1-5; a weak D match, TRBD1 (5 bases). The source of this sequence is a man aged 18 to 30 in good health. Some clones in this sample may be carry-over from other donors' samples. The CDR3 region has the DNA TGTGCCAGCCGTGACAGTTTTAGCAATCAGCCCCAGCATTTT. Its translation: CASRDSFSNQPQHF.